The clone carrying this T cell receptor beta chain was detected many times. Its antigen is unidentified. The sample comes from a study of spatial heterogeneity in lung cancer. Overall study context: Every unique TCR and UMI combination, on average, appeared more than ten times in raw reads.

Study-wide results and limits: Compared with follow-up, resection was when ubiquitous expanded tumor TCRs appeared in blood more.

The CDR3 has 13 residues. Trimming took off 6 bases at V and 0 bases at J, with 10 bases between the two ends. Germline V lookup: CDR1 DFQATT, CDR2 SNEGSKA (reference sequence). This sample's time point: sample taken at primary tumor resection. Unsorted tumor, nontumor lung tissue or cryopreserved PBMC supplied the whole RNA. The donor population consisted of some 67 patients with untreated, early-stage non-small cell lung cancer. A distinct unique molecular identifier was carried by each TCR cDNA molecule. TCRdb recomputed calls from the 5' RACE reads with MiXCR, one row per CDR3 protein. The data hold roughly 49,000 distinct CDR3 sequences, with under 7.5% observed a single time.

V usage is TRBV20-1 and J usage is TRBJ2-3, with D perhaps matching TRBD2 (6 bases). Specimen: PBMCs, collected at surgery. The TCR was taken from a female donor with early-stage non-small cell lung cancer. CDR3 protein: CSATGVSTDTQYF. Written as DNA, the CDR3 is TGCAGTGCGACGGGGGTTAGCACAGATACGCAGTATTTT.